What follows describes a single T cell receptor (beta chain). The antigen is undetermined. Time point reported: cycle 4 day 1 (C4D1), after six to seven weeks of nivolumab. Brentuximab vedotin exposure varied, and every patient relapsed after autologous stem cell transplantation. Magnetic negative selection of thawed PBMCs was the method by which CD4+ T cells were purified. The CDR3 covers 12 residues. Trimming cost V 3 bases and J 5 bases, with 8 bases left between them. The data originate from a study of PD-1 blockade in classical Hodgkin lymphoma. Study information: Intravenous infusions of nivolumab 3 mg/kg reached patients every 2 weeks.

Assay used: immunoSEQ multiplex PCR; TCRdb lists only in-frame clones, some missing. Of 30,000 to 35,000 clones in the sample, under 90% were seen once. Study-wide findings and caveats: Complete responders showed a baseline diversity that resembled the diversity of newly diagnosed patients.

The rearrangement joins TRBV5-3 to TRBJ1-2; unclear D gene. TRBV5-3 is identified as an open reading frame with a role that is uncertain. This specimen consisted of CD4+ T cells from blood, obtained before the fourth cycle of nivolumab. The receptor comes from a human donor with classical Hodgkin lymphoma. The CDR3 nucleotides are TGTGCCAGAAGCTACAACAAGTATGGCTACACCTTC. It yields the protein CARSYNKYGYTF.